The present T cell receptor (beta chain) was sequenced within a study of technical replicates of blood from a handful of donors. Sequencing was performed with immunoSEQ multiplex PCR; in TCRdb, only in-frame clones are kept and a portion is missing. The profile shows around 100,000 clones, 96% of them singletons. The sequenced material came from T cells isolated from PBMCs. The receptor comes from a human donor in good health.

The CDR3 DNA reads as TGCGCCAGCAGCCAAGTAGCGGAGACCCAGTACTTC. It is translated as CASSQVAETQYF. The rearrangement joins TRBV4-1 to TRBJ2-5; D perhaps matches TRBD2 (5 bases). CDR3 size: 12 residues. V was pared by 1 base and J by 5 bases, with 5 bases between. The germline gives CDR1 MGHRA, CDR2 YSYEKL.